These 8 T cell receptor beta chains came from one sample sequenced in a study of Ad26.COV2.S vaccination and SARS-CoV-2 variants. Measured with immunoSEQ multiplex PCR; TCRdb has only the in-frame clones, and not every one. The repertoire holds about 350,000 clones, with 86% as singletons. As for treatment: some 19 received Ad26.COV2.S at low or high dose, single or two shots; about five received placebo; per-sample allocation not given. Following the first vaccine or placebo injection, samples were taken on day 63. The material was peripheral blood, obtained in a trial of Ad26.COV2.S vaccine versus placebo. Receptors were obtained from a person between 18 and 60 years old who received the Ad26.COV2.S COVID-19 vaccine or a placebo.

This chain uses TRBV27 with TRBJ2-1; 8 bases match TRBD1. J was trimmed by 8 bases and V by 5 bases; bases with no gene match: 17. The CDR3 sequence is 17 residues long. Germline lookup yields CDR1 MNHEY and CDR2 SMNVEV (reference sequence). CDR3 nucleotides: TGTGCCAGCAGTCTGTACAGGGGGGTAGCGAAGAGGGATGAGCAGTTCTTC. Its translation is CASSLYRGVAKRDEQFF.

The rearrangement joins TRBV13 to TRBJ2-3; 7 bases agree with TRBD2. The germline V gene has CDR1 PRHDT and CDR2 FYEKMQ (reference sequence). The CDR3 runs to 13 residues. Trimming removed 4 bases from V and 3 bases from J; junction bases left unmatched: 1. CDR3 sequence: CASSSGGTDTQYF. The CDR3 nucleotides read TGTGCCAGCAGCTCGGGAGGAACAGATACGCAGTATTTT.

The chain links TRBV28 to TRBJ1-2, with D unresolved. The CDR3 runs 12 residues. Germline V gene data show CDR1 as MDHEN and CDR2 as SYDVKM. Trimming took 5 bases from V and 3 from J, leaving 7 bases between them. CDR3 residues: CASSSTHYGYTF. The CDR3 region has the DNA TGTGCCAGCAGTAGTACCCACTATGGCTACACCTTC.

The count of this clone is one. This chain uses TRBV27 with TRBJ1-4; D gene unclear. Per the germline V gene, CDR1 is MNHEY and CDR2 is SMNVEV (reference sequence). V was clipped by 3 bases and J by 6 bases, with 11 bases between them. This CDR3 spans 14 amino acids. The CDR3 reads CASSFGRSYEKLFF. The CDR3 DNA reads TGTGCCAGCAGTTTTGGGAGATCATATGAAAAACTGTTTTTT.

On this clone itself: At the DNA level, this CDR3 is encoded by other sequences in the same sample as well. The V and J genes are TRBV28 and TRBJ1-2; D gene ambiguous. V lost 3 bases, J lost 2 bases, and 7 bases lay in between. The CDR3 totals 13 residues. Germline CDR1 and CDR2: MDHEN and SYDVKM. DNA for the CDR3: TGTGCCAGCAGTTTGGGCCAAAACTATGGCTACACCTTC. It specifies CASSLGQNYGYTF.

The table lists this clone with a count of one. The rearrangement joins TRBV4-3 to TRBJ2-7; D is perhaps TRBD2 (6 bases). Germline CDR1 is LGHNA and CDR2 is YSLEER. This CDR3 region has 18 residues. Trimming left V 0 bases short and J 2 bases short, with 20 bases between. CDR3 sequence: CASSQDRSGGNKPYEQYF. CDR3 in DNA: TGCGCCAGCAGCCAAGATCGTTCTGGAGGGAACAAACCCTACGAGCAGTACTTC.

This clone was observed a handful of times. The chain combines TRBV19 with TRBJ1-1, with D uncertain. Germline V gene data show CDR1 as LNHDA and CDR2 as SQIVND (reference sequence). The V end lost 3 bases, the J end lost 1 base, and 9 bases lay between the germline ends. The CDR3 totals 14 residues. The CDR3 sequence is CASSIKPKNTEAFF. CDR3 DNA: TGTGCCAGTAGTATCAAGCCCAAGAACACTGAAGCTTTCTTT. Complete variable domain (other parts from reference TRBV19 and TRBJ1-1): DGGITQSPKYLFRKEGQNVTLSCEQNLNHDAMYWYRQDPGQGLRLIYYSQIVNDFQKGDIAEGYSVSREKKESFPLTVTSAQKNPTAFYLCASSIKPKNTEAFFGQGTRLTVV.

A single count supports this clone. The chain joins TRBV14 to TRBJ1-5; TRBD1 aligns across 9 bases. CDR3 length: 15 residues. Trimming cost V 6 bases and J 1 base; bases outside gene matches: 4. From germline, CDR1 is SGHDN and CDR2 FVKESK. For the CDR3, the DNA is TGTGCCAGCAGGATAGACAGGGGGAGCAATCAGCCCCAGCATTTT. This encodes CASRIDRGSNQPQHF.